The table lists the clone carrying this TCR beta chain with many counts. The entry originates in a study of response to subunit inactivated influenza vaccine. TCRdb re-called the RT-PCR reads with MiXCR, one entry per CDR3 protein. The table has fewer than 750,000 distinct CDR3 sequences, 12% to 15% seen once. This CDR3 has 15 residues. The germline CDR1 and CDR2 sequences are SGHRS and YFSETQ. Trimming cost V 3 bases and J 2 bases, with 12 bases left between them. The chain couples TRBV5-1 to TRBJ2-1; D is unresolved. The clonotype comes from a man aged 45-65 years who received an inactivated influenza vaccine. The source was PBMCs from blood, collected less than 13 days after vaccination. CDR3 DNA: TGCGCCAGCAGCTCGTTATCGGTGACCTACAATGAGCAGTTCTTC. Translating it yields CASSSLSVTYNEQFF.